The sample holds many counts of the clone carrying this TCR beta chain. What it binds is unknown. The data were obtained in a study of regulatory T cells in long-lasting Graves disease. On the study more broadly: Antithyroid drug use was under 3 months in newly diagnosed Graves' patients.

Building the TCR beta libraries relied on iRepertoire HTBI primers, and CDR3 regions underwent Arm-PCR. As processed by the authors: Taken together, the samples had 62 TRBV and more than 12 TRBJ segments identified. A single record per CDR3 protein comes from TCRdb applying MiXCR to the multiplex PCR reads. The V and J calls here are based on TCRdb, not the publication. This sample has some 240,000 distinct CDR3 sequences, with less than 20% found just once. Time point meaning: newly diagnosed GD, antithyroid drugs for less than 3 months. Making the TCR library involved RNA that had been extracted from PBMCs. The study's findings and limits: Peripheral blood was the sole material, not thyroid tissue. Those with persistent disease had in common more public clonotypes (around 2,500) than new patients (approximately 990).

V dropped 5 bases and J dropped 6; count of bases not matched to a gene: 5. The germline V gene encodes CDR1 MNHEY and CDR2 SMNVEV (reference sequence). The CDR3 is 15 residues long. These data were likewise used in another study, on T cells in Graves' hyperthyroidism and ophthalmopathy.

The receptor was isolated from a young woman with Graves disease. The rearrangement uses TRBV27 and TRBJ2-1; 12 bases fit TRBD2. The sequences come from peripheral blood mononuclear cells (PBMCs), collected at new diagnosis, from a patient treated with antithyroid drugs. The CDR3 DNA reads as TGTGCCAGCAGTCCCTCTAGCGGGGGGGCCAATGAGCAGTTCTTC. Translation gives CASSPSSGGANEQFF.